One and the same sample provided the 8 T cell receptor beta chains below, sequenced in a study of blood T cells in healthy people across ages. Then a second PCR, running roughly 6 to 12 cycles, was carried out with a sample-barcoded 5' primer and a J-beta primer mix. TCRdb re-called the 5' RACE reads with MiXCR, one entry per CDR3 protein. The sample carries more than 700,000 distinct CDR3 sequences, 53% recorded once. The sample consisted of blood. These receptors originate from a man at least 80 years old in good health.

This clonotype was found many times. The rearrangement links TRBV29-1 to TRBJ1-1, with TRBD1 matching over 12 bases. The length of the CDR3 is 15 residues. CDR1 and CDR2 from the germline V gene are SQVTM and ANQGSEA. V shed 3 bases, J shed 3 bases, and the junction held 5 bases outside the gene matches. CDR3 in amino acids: CSVEGTGGADTEAFF. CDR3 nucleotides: TGCAGCGTTGAGGGGACAGGGGGCGCCGACACTGAAGCTTTCTTT.

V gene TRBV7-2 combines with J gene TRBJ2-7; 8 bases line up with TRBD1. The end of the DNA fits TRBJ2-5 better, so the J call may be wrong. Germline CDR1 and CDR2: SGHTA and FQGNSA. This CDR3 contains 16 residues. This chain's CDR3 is CASSLVTGVGPGTQYF. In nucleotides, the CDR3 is TGTGCCAGCAGCTTAGTGACAGGGGTCGGACCAGGGACCCAGTACTTC.

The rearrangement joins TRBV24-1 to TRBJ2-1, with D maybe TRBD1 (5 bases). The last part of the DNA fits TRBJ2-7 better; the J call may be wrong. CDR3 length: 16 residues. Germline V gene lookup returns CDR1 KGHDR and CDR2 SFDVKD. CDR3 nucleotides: TGTGCCACCAGTGATTTTCAGGGAAGCTCCTACAATGAGCAGTACTTC. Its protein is CATSDFQGSSYNEQYF.

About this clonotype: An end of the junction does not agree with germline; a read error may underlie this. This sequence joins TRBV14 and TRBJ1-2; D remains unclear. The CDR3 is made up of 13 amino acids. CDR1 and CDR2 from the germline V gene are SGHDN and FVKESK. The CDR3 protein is CTSSQLIGYGYTF. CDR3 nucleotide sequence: TGTACCAGCAGCCAACTTATCGGCTATGGCTACACCTTC.

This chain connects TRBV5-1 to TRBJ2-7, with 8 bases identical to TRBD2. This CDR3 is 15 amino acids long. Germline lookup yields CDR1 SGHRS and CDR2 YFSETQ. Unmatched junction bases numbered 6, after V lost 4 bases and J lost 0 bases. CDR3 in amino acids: CASSRRLAPSYEQYF. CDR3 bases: TGCGCCAGCAGCCGTAGACTAGCGCCCTCCTACGAGCAGTACTTC.

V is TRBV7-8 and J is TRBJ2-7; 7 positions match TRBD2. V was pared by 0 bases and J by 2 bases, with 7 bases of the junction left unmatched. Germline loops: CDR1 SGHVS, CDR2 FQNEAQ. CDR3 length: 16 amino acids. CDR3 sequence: CASSLASAGTPYEQYF. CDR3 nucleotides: TGTGCCAGCAGCTTAGCGTCAGCGGGAACTCCCTACGAGCAGTACTTC.

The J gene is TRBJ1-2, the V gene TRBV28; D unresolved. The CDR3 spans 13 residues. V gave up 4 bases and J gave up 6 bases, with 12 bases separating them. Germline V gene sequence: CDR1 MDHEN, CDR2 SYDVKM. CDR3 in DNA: TGTGCCAGCAGTTCCCGGACCCGGGATGGCTACACCTTC. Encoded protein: CASSSRTRDGYTF.

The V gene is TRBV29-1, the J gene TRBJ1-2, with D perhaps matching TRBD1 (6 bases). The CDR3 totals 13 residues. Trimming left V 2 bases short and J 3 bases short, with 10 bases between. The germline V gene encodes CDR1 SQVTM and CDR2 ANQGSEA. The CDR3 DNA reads TGCAGCGTTGAATCAGGGGAGCACTATGGCTACACCTTC. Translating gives CSVESGEHYGYTF.